The 2 T cell receptor beta chains below all came from one sample that was sequenced in a study of response to subunit inactivated influenza vaccine. TCRdb reprocessed the RT-PCR reads with MiXCR, giving one entry per CDR3 protein. Of a few hundred thousand distinct CDR3 sequences in the sample, about 11% were seen once. These same records also appear under a second study, on T cells expressing NK-cell markers. That paper notes: TCR beta cDNA was generated via 5'RACE template switching incorporating UMIs.

This material consisted of PBMCs from blood, taken on the day of vaccination. These receptors came from a man between 45 and 60 years old who received an inactivated influenza vaccine.

This clonotype was seen a few times. This sequence joins TRBV29-1 and TRBJ1-2; a possible D gene is TRBD1 (6 bases). Between the trimmed V and J ends, which lost 3 bases and 4 bases, there was a span of 12 bases. The CDR3 loop spans 13 amino acids. Germline V gene lookup returns CDR1 SQVTM and CDR2 ANQGSEA. The DNA of the CDR3 is TGCAGCGTTGACCAGGGGTTCGGCTATGGCTACACCTTC. It specifies CSVDQGFGYGYTF. Together with reference TRBV29-1 and TRBJ1-2, the CDR3 gives the full variable domain: SAVISQKPSRDICQRGTSLTIQCQVDSQVTMMFWYRQQPGQSLTLIATANQGSEATYESGFVIDKFPISRPNLTFSTLTVSNMSPEDSSIYLCSVDQGFGYGYTFGSGTRLTVV.

This clonotype showed up just a few times. The chain combines TRBV7-9 with TRBJ2-1; D remains unclear. Germline CDR1 SEHNR, CDR2 FQNEAQ (reference sequence). The CDR3 consists of 14 residues. Trimming pared 5 bases from V and 4 bases from J, leaving 12 bases between. The CDR3, as DNA: TGTGCCAGCAGCATAGGCCGCGGATACAATGAGCAGTTCTTC. As protein: CASSIGRGYNEQFF.